The 13 T cell receptor beta chains below all came from one sample that was sequenced in a study of neurological immune-mediated disorders. From the 5' RACE reads, TCRdb called clonotypes with MiXCR, one entry per CDR3 protein. Among around 50,000 distinct CDR3 sequences, around 4% were seen once, and the ten largest hold 6.5%. Input material: PBMCs. The receptors originated from a man aged 60 to 75 with multiple sclerosis.

This clonotype was observed at least ten times. The chain employs TRBV7-7 and TRBJ2-5, with 9 bases aligning to TRBD2. CDR3 length: 15 residues. The trim removed 4 bases at V and 4 bases at J, leaving 7 bases unmatched. In germline, CDR1 is SSHAT, CDR2 FNYEAQ (reference sequence). The CDR3 sequence: CASSSERGARETQYF. The CDR3 DNA sequence: TGTGCCAGCAGCTCAGAGCGGGGGGCTAGAGAGACCCAGTACTTC.

There are many counts of this clonotype. The rearrangement joins TRBV20-1 to TRBJ1-1; D is undetermined. Per the germline V gene, CDR1 is DFQATT and CDR2 is SNEGSKA (reference sequence). The CDR3 sequence is 14 residues long. V was cut by 6 bases and J by 1 base, with 15 bases left in between. CDR3 sequence reads: CSARKSSRNTEAFF. CDR3 bases: TGCAGTGCCAGGAAATCGTCAAGGAACACTGAAGCTTTCTTT.

This clonotype was observed at least ten times. The V and J genes are TRBV20-1 and TRBJ1-2, with D possibly TRBD1 on 6 matching bases. The CDR3 totals 14 residues. Germline loops: CDR1 DFQATT, CDR2 SNEGSKA (reference sequence). Trimming pared 7 bases from V and 4 bases from J, leaving 19 bases between. The CDR3 is CSGTPLQGSYGYTF. CDR3 nucleotides: TGCAGTGGGACCCCTTTACAGGGAAGCTATGGCTACACCTTC.

A word on this clonotype: This clone may be a read error of a much larger clone one base away. J is TRBJ1-5 and V is TRBV20-1; D is ambiguous. Germline CDR1 is DFQATT and CDR2 is SNEGSKA (reference sequence). The CDR3 runs to 14 residues. The CDR3 coding sequence is TGCATTGCTAGGAAAGGGATTAGCAATCAGCCCCAGCATTTT. Translated: CIARKGISNQPQHF.

This clonotype was recorded many times. The genes are TRBV5-1 and TRBJ2-6; no clear D gene. The germline V gene has CDR1 SGHRS and CDR2 YFSETQ. Trimming took off 2 bases at V and 0 bases at J, with 3 bases between the two ends. This CDR3 is built from 14 residues. For the CDR3, the DNA is TGCGCCAGCAGCTTCGGCTCTGGGGCCAACGTCCTGACTTTC. Amino acid sequence: CASSFGSGANVLTF.

The table lists this clonotype with many counts. The V and J genes are TRBV11-2 and TRBJ2-3; 8 positions match TRBD2. Germline V gene data show CDR1 as SGHAT and CDR2 as FQNNGV. Trimming cost V 3 bases and J 0 bases; bases outside gene matches: 14. The CDR3 covers 19 residues. This chain's CDR3 is CASSLERELQNPSTDTQYF. Written as DNA, the CDR3 is TGTGCCAGCAGCTTGGAGCGGGAGCTTCAAAATCCTAGCACAGATACGCAGTATTTT.

This clonotype was counted at least ten times. V and J are TRBV20-1 and TRBJ1-5; D unclear. Germline V gene sequence: CDR1 DFQATT, CDR2 SNEGSKA (reference sequence). The ends were cut back, 6 bases at V and 5 bases at J, with 11 bases in the middle. The CDR3 is made up of 12 amino acids. CDR3 protein: CSARVRDQPQHF. In nucleotides, the CDR3 is TGCAGTGCCCGAGTCCGTGATCAGCCCCAGCATTTT.

This clonotype occurred many times. This chain joins TRBV20-1 and TRBJ1-2; D might be TRBD1 (6 bases). Trimming removed 3 bases at V and 7 bases at J, with 18 bases between. The germline V gene has CDR1 DFQATT and CDR2 SNEGSKA (reference sequence). This CDR3 is 14 amino acids long. CDR3 region: CSASSGGFSSGYTF. Here the CDR3 DNA reads TGCAGTGCTAGTTCCGGGGGCTTTAGTAGTGGCTACACCTTC.

This clonotype was detected ten times or more. The gene calls are TRBV5-6 and TRBJ1-2, with D uncertain. Trimming stripped 0 bases from V and 2 bases from J, with 5 bases between. CDR1 and CDR2 (germline): SGHDT, YYEEEE. The CDR3 has 13 residues. This CDR3 is CASSLDGNYGYTF. DNA of the CDR3: TGTGCCAGCAGCTTGGACGGAAACTATGGCTACACCTTC.

The rearrangement links TRBV7-6 to TRBJ2-7, with 8 bases aligning to TRBD2. Trimming took 5 bases from V and 1 from J; bases not matched to a gene: 4. The germline gives CDR1 SGHVS, CDR2 FNYEAQ. There are 14 residues in the CDR3. CDR3 loop: CASSHGGESYEQYF. DNA for the CDR3: TGTGCCAGCAGCCACGGGGGGGAATCCTACGAGCAGTACTTC.

This clonotype was observed many times. The chain recombines TRBV24-1 with TRBJ2-1; tentatively, D is TRBD1 (6 bases). Germline assignment: CDR1 KGHDR and CDR2 SFDVKD. Trimming took off 1 base at V and 8 bases at J, with 8 bases between the two ends. CDR3 length: 13 residues. The CDR3 nucleotides are TGTGCCACCAGTGATTTAGGGACACATGAGCAGTTCTTC. This translates into CATSDLGTHEQFF.

Ten or more counts support this clonotype. V is TRBV5-1 and J is TRBJ1-1; D unresolved. Germline CDR1 reads SGHRS; CDR2 reads YFSETQ. V was pared by 4 bases and J by 5 bases, with 9 bases between. The CDR3 sequence is 12 residues long. The CDR3 DNA sequence: TGCGCCAGCAGCACGGGTAATACTGAAGCTTTCTTT. It translates to CASSTGNTEAFF.

This clonotype came up many times. The gene calls are TRBV12-3 or TRBV12-4 and TRBJ1-2; perhaps TRBD1 as D (5 bases). The germline V and J ends were trimmed by 10 bases and 8 bases, with 17 bases remaining between them. CDR3 length: 12 amino acids. The CDR3 bases are TGTGCCACCTCCTTTCAGGGTCTAGGCTACACCTTC. Translation gives CATSFQGLGYTF.